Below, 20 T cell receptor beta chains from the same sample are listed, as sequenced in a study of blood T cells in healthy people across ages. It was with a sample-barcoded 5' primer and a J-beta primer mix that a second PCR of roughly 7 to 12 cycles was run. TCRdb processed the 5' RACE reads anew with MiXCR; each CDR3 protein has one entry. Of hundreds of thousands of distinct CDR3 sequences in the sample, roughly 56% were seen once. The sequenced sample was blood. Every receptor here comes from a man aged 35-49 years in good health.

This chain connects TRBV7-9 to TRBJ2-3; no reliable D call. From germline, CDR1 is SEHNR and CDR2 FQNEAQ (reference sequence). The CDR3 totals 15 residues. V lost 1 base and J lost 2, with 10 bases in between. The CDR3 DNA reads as TGTGCCAGCAGCTTAGACCTCTCGCACACAGATACGCAGTATTTT. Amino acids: CASSLDLSHTDTQYF.

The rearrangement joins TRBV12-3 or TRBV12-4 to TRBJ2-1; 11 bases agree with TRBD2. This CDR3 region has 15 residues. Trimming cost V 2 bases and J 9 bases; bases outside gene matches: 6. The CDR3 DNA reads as TGTGCCAGCAGTTTAACACTAGCGGGAGATCTTGAGCAGTTCTTC. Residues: CASSLTLAGDLEQFF.

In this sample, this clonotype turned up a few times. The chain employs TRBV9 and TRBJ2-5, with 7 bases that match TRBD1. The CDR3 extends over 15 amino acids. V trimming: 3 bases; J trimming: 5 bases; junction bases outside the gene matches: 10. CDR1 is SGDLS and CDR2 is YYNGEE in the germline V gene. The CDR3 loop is CASSEQTGRQETQYF. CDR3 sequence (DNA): TGTGCCAGCAGCGAACAGACAGGGCGTCAGGAGACCCAGTACTTC.

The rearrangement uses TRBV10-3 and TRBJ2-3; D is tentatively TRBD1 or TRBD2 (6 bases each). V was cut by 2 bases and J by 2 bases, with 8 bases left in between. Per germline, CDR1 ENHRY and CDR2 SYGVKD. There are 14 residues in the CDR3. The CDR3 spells CAISERGVTDTQYF. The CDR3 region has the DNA TGTGCCATCAGTGAGAGGGGGGTCACAGATACGCAGTATTTT.

For the CDR3, the DNA is TGTGCCAGCAGCTTGTCTTCGGATGAGCAGTTCTTC. Protein product: CASSLSSDEQFF. The chain joins TRBV11-3 to TRBJ2-1; D is uncertain. The V gene's germline CDR1 is SGHNT and CDR2 YENEEA. V shed 3 bases and J shed 8 bases, with 8 bases lying between them. The CDR3 contains 12 residues.

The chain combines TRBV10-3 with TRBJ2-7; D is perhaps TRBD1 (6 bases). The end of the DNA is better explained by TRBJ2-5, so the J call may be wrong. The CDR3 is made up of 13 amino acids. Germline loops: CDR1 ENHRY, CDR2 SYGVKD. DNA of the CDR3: TGTGCCATCAGCCGACAGGTCCAAGAGACCCAGTACTTC. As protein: CAISRQVQETQYF.

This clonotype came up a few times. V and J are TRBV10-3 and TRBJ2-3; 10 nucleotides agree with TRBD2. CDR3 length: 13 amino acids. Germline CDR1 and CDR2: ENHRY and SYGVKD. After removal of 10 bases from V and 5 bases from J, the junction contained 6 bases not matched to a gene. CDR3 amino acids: CATGLAVGDTQYF. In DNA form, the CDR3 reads TGTGCCACCGGACTAGCGGTTGGAGATACGCAGTATTTT.

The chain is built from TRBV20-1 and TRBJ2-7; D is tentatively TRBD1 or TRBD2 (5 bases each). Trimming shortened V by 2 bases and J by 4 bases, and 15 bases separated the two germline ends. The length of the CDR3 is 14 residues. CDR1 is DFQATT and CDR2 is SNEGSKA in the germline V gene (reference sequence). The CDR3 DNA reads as TGCAGTGCTAGATTGAGGGGTATTCCATACGAGCAGTACTTC. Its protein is CSARLRGIPYEQYF.

CDR3 amino acids: CASSLRGQNPLSSYEQYF. In DNA form, the CDR3 reads TGTGCCAGCAGCCTTAGAGGCCAGAACCCGTTGAGCTCCTACGAGCAGTACTTC. The chain has TRBV7-9 and TRBJ2-7; D call uncertain. The CDR3 loop spans 18 amino acids. Trimming removed 5 bases from V and 0 bases from J, with 23 bases in between. Germline V gene sequence: CDR1 SEHNR, CDR2 FQNEAQ (reference sequence).

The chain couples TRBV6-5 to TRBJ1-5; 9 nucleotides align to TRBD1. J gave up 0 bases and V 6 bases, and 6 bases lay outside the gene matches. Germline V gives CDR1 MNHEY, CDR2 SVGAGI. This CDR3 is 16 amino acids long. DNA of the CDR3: TGTGCCAGCAGCTCCCACAGGGGGCTTAGCAATCAGCCCCAGCATTTT. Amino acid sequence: CASSSHRGLSNQPQHF.

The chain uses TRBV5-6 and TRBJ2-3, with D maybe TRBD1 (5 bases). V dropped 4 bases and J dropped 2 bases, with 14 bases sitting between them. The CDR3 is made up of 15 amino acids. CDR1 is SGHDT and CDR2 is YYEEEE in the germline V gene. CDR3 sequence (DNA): TGTGCCAGCAGCCTGACCCTGACAGCCACAGATACGCAGTATTTT. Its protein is CASSLTLTATDTQYF.

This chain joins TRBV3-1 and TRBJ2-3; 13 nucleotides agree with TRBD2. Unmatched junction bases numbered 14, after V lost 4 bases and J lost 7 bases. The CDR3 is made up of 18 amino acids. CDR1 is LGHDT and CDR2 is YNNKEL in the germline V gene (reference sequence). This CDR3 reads CASSRPPTGLAGSNTQYF. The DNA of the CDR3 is TGTGCCAGCAGCCGACCCCCTACGGGACTAGCGGGATCAAATACGCAGTATTTT.

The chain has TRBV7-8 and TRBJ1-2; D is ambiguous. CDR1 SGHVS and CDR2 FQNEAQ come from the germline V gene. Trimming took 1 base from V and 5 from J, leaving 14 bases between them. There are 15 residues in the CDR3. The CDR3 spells CASSLGRRKEYGYTF. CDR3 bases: TGTGCCAGCAGCTTAGGCAGGCGTAAGGAATATGGCTACACCTTC.

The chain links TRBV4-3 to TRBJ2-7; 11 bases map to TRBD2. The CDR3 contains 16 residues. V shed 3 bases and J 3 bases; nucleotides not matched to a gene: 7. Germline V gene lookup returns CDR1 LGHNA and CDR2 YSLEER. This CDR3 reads CASSHTGTSGRYEQYF. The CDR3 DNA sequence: TGCGCCAGCAGCCATACGGGGACTAGCGGCCGCTACGAGCAGTACTTC.

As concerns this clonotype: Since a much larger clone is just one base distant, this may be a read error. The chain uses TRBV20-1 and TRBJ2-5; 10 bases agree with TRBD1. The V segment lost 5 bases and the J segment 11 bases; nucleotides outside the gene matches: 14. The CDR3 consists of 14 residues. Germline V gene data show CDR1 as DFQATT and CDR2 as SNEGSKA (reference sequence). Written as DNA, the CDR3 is TGCAGTGCTGTTCGGACAGGGGGAAGGTTAGAGCAGTACTTC. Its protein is CSAVRTGGRLEQYF.

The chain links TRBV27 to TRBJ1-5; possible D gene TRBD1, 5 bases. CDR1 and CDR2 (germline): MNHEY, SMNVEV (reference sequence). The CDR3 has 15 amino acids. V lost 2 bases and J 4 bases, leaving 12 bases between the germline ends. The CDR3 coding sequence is TGTGCCAGCAGTTTAGTCGCGCGGGGGAATCAGCCCCAGCATTTT. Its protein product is CASSLVARGNQPQHF.

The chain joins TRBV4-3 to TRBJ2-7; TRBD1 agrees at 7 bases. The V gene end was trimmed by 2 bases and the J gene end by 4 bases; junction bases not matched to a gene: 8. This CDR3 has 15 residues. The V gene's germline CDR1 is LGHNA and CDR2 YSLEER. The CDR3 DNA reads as TGCGCCAGCAGCCAAATTAAAGGGGGCGTATACGAGCAGTACTTC. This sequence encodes CASSQIKGGVYEQYF.

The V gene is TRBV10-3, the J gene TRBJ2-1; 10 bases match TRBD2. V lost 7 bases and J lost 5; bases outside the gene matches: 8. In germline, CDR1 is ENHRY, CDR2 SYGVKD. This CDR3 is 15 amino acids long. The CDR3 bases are TGTGCCATCAACCCAAGCGGGAGGGAAAACAATGAGCAGTTCTTC. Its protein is CAINPSGRENNEQFF.

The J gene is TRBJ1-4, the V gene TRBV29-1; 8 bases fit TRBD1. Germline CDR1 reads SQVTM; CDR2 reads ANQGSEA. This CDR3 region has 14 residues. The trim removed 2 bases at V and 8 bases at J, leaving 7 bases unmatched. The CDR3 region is CSVEFGRGQEKLFF. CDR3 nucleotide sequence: TGCAGCGTTGAATTTGGCAGGGGGCAGGAAAAACTGTTTTTT. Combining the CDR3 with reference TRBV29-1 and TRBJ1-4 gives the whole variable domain SAVISQKPSRDICQRGTSLTIQCQVDSQVTMMFWYRQQPGQSLTLIATANQGSEATYESGFVIDKFPISRPNLTFSTLTVSNMSPEDSSIYLCSVEFGRGQEKLFFGSGTQLSVL.

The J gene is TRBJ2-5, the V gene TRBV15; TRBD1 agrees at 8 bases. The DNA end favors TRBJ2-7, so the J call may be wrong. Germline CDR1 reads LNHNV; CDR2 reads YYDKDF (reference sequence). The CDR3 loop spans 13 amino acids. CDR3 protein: CATSSGQGYEQYF. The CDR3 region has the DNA TGTGCCACCAGCAGCGGACAGGGCTACGAGCAGTACTTC.